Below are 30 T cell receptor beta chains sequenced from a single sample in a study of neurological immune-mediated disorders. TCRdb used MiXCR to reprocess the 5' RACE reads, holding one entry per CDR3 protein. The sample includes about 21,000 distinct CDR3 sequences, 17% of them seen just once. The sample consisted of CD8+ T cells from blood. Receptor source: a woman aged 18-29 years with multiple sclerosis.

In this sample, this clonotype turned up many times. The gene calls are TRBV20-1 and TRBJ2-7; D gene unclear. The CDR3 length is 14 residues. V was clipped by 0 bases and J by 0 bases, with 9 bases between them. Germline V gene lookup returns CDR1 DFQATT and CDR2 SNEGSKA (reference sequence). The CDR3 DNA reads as TGCAGTGCTAGAGATTGGGCAGTCTCCTACGAGCAGTACTTC. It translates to CSARDWAVSYEQYF.

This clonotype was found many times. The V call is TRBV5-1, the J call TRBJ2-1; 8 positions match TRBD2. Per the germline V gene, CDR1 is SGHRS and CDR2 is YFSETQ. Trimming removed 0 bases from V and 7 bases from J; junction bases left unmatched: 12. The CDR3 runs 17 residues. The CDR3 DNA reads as TGCGCCAGCAGCTTGGGGTCGGAAGCGGGGGCTGGGAATGAGCAGTTCTTC. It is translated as CASSLGSEAGAGNEQFF. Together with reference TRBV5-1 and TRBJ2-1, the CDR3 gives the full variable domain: KAGVTQTPRYLIKTRGQQVTLSCSPISGHRSVSWYQQTPGQGLQFLFEYFSETQRNKGNFPGRFSGRQFSNSRSEMNVSTLELGDSALYLCASSLGSEAGAGNEQFFGPGTRLTVL.

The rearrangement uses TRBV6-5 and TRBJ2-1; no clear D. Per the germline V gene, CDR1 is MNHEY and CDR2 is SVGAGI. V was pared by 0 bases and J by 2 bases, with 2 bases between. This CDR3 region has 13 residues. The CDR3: CASSYSAYNEQFF. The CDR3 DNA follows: TGTGCCAGCAGTTACTCTGCCTACAATGAGCAGTTCTTC.

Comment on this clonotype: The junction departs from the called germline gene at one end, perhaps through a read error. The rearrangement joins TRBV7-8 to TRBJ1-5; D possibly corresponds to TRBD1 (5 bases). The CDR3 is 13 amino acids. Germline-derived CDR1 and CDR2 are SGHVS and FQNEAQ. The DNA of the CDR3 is TGTGCCAGCAGCTTGGGGGAGGGTAAGCCCAAGCATTTT. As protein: CASSLGEGKPKHF.

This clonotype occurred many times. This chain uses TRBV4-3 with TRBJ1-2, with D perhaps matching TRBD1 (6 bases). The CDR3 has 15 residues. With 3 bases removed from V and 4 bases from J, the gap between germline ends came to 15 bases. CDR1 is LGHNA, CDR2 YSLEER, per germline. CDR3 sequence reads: CASSHPGGLFYGYTF. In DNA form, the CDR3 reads TGCGCCAGCAGCCACCCCGGGGGGCTTTTCTATGGCTACACCTTC.

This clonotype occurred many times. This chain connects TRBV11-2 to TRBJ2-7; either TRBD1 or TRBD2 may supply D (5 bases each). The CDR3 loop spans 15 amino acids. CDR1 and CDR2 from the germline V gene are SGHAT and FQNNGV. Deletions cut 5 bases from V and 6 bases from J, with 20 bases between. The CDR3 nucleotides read TGTGCCAGCAGCGTCCTCGGGACGCCAAGGACCGAGCAGTACTTC. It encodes CASSVLGTPRTEQYF.

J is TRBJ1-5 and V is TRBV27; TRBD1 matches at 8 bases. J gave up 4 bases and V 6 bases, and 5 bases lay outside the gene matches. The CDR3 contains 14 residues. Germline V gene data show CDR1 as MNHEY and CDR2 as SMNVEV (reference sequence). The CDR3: CASSGQGGNQPQHF. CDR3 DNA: TGTGCCAGCAGCGGACAGGGAGGGAATCAGCCCCAGCATTTT.

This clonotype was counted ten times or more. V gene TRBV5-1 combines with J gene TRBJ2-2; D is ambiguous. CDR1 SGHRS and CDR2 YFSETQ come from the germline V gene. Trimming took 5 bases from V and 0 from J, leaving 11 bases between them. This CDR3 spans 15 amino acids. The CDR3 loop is CASRVSKTNTGELFF. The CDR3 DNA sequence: TGCGCCAGCAGGGTCTCCAAGACGAACACCGGGGAGCTGTTTTTT.

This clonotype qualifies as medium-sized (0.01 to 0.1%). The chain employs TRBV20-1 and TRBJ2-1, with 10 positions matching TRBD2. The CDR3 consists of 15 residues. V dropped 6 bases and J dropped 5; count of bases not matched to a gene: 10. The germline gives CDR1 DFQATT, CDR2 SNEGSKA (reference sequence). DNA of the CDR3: TGCAGTGCCCAAGTCCCTAGCGGGGGCCACAATGAGCAGTTCTTC. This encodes CSAQVPSGGHNEQFF.

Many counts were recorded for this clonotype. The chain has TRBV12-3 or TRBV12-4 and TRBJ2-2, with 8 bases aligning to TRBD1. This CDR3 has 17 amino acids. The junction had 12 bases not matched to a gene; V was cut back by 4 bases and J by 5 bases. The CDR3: CASSSTGVGLGTGELFF. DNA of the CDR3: TGTGCCAGCAGTTCGACAGGGGTCGGGTTGGGAACCGGGGAGCTGTTTTTT.

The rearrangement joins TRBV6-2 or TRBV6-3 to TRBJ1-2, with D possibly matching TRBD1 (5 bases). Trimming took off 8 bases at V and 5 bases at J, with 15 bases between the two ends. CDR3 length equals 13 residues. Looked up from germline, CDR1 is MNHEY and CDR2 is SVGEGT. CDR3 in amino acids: CASGFETAYGYTF. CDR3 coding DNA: TGTGCCAGCGGGTTTGAGACAGCTTATGGCTACACCTTC.

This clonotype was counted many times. DNA of the CDR3: TGTGCCAGCAGTTACTCACAGGGTTCCTACGAGCAGTACGTC. Protein sequence: CASSYSQGSYEQYV. The V call is TRBV6-5, the J call TRBJ2-7; D perhaps matches TRBD1 (6 bases). V gave up 0 bases and J gave up 1 base, with 7 bases separating them. From germline, CDR1 is MNHEY and CDR2 SVGAGI. The CDR3 contains 14 residues.

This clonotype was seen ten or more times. The chain's CDR3 is CASSPTSLYNSPLHF. The CDR3 region has the DNA TGTGCCAGCAGCCCGACGAGCCTCTATAATTCACCCCTCCACTTT. The V and J genes are TRBV7-8 and TRBJ1-6; no reliable D call. The V gene lost 5 bases and the J gene lost 3 bases, with 11 bases spanning the gap. Germline CDR1 SGHVS, CDR2 FQNEAQ. CDR3 length: 15 amino acids.

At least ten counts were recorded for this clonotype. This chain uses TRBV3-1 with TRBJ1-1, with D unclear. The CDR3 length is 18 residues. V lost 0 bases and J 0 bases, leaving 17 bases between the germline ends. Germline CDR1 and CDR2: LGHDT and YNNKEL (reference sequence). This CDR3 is CASSQDAGLGRMNTEAFF. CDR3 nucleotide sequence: TGTGCCAGCAGCCAAGATGCTGGGCTGGGCAGAATGAACACTGAAGCTTTCTTT.

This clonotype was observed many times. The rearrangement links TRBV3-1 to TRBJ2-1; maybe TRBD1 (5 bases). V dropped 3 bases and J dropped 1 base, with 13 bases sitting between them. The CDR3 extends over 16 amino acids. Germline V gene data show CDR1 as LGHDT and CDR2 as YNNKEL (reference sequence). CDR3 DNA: TGTGCCAGCAGCCAGGCAGGGTCTAGTTCCTACAATGAGCAGTTCTTC. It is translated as CASSQAGSSSYNEQFF.

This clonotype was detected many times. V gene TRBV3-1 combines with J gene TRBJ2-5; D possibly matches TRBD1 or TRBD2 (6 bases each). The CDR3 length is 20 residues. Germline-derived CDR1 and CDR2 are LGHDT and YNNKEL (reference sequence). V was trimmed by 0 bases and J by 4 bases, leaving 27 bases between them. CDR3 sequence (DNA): TGTGCCAGCAGCCAAGAGGCCTTGGAGGGACACGTTGACCAGTTAGAGACCCAGTACTTC. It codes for CASSQEALEGHVDQLETQYF.

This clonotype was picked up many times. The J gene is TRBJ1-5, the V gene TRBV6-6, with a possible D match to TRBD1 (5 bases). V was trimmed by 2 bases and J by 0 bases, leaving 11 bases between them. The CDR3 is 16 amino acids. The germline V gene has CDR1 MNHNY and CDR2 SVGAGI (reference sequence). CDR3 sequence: CASSYGAGNSNQPQHF. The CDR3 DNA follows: TGTGCCAGCAGTTACGGGGCAGGAAATAGCAATCAGCCCCAGCATTTT.

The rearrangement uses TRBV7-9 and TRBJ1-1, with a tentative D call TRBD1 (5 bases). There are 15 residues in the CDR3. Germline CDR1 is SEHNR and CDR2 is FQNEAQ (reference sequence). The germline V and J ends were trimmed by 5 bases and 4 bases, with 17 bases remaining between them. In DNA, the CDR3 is TGTGCCAGCAGCGGGGGGACGGACCCCTCCACTGAAGCTTTCTTT. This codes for CASSGGTDPSTEAFF.

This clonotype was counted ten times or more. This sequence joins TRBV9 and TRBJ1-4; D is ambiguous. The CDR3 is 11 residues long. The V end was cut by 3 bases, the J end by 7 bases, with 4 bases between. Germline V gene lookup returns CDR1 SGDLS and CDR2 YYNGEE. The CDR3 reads CASSGGEKLFF. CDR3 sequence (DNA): TGTGCCAGCAGCGGAGGTGAAAAACTGTTTTTT.

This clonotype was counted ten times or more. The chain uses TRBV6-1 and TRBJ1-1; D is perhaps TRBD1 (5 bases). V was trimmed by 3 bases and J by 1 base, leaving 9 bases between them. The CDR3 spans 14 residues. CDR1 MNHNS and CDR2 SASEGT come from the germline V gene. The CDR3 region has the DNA TGTGCCAGCAGTGAGGGACCGACGAACACTGAAGCTTTCTTT. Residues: CASSEGPTNTEAFF.

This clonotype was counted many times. CDR3 residues: CASSPDEDTQYF. CDR3 sequence (DNA): TGTGCCAGCAGTCCCGATGAAGATACGCAGTATTTT. The V and J genes are TRBV12-3 or TRBV12-4 and TRBJ2-3; D unresolved. This CDR3 comprises 12 residues. Trimming took off 5 bases at V and 5 bases at J, with 8 bases between the two ends.

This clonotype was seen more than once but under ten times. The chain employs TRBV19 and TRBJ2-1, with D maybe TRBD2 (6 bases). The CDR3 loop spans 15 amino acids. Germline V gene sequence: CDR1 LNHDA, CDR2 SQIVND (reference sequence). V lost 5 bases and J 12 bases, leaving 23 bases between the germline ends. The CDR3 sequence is CASSVPQYGRGWQFF. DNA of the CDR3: TGTGCCAGTAGTGTCCCACAGTACGGCCGGGGGTGGCAGTTCTTC.

CDR3 residues: CASSQFGLAGYNEQFF. The CDR3, as DNA: TGCGCCAGCAGCCAATTTGGACTAGCGGGTTACAATGAGCAGTTCTTC. The chain recombines TRBV4-1 with TRBJ2-1; TRBD2 aligns across 11 bases. Germline CDR1 reads MGHRA; CDR2 reads YSYEKL. There are 16 residues in the CDR3. J lost 4 bases, V lost 2 bases, and 4 bases had no gene match.

CDR3 sequence: CASSPGTNYEQYF. The DNA for the CDR3 is TGTGCCAGTAGTCCCGGGACCAACTACGAGCAGTACTTC. V and J are TRBV19 and TRBJ2-7; D might be TRBD1 or TRBD2, each matching 5 bases. The germline V and J ends were trimmed by 5 bases and 3 bases, with 11 bases remaining between them. The CDR3 is 13 amino acids. In germline, CDR1 is LNHDA, CDR2 SQIVND (reference sequence).

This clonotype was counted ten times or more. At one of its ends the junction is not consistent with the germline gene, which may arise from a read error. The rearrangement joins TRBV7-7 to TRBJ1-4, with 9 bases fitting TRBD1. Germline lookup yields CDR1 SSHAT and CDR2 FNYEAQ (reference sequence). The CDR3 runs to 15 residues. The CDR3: CASSRRTGDGEKLFF. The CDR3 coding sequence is TGTGCTAGCAGCCGCCGGACAGGGGACGGGGAAAAACTGTTTTTT.

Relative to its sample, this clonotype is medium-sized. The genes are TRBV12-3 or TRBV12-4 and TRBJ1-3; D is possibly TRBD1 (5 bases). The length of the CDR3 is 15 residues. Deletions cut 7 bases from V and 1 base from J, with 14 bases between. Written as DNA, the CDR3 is TGTGCCAGCACCCTCTTCGGGGGGTCTGGAAACACCATATATTTT. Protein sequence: CASTLFGGSGNTIYF.

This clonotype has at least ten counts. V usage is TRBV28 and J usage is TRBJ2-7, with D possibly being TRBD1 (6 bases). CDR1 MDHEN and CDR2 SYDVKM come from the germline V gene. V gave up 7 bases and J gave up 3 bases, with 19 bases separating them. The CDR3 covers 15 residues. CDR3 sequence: CASNSRRDTDYEQYF. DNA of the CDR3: TGTGCCAGCAACAGCCGCCGGGACACGGACTACGAGCAGTACTTC.

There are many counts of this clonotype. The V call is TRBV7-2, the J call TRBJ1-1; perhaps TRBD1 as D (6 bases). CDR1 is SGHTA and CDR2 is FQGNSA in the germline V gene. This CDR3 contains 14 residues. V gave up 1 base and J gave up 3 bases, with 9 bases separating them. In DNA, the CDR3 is TGTGCCAGCAGCTTAGTATCAGGGGACACTGAAGCTTTCTTT. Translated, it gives CASSLVSGDTEAFF.

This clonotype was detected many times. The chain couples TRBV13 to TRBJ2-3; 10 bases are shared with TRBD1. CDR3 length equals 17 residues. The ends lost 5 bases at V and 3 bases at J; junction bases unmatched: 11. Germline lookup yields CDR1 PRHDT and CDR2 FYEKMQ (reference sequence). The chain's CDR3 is CASSPTSTGGTTDTQYF. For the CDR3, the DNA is TGTGCCAGCAGCCCGACATCGACAGGGGGCACGACAGATACGCAGTATTTT.

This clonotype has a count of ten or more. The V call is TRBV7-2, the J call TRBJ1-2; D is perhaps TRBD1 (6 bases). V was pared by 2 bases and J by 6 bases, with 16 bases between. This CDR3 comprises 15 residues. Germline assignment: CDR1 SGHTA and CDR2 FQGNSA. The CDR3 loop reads CASSLYSQGSHGYTF. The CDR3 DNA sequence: TGTGCCAGCAGCTTATATTCACAGGGTAGCCATGGCTACACCTTC.